The entry that follows covers one T cell receptor beta chain sequence. This CDR3 contains 14 residues. Trimming at V came to 4 bases and at J to 8 bases, leaving 2 bases not matched to a gene. Germline V CDR1 and CDR2: SGHTA, FQGNSA. With 60 Vbeta and 13 Jbeta primers, the PCR was carried out. The assay was immunoSEQ multiplex PCR, and TCRdb's table has in-frame clones only and misses some. The sample lists some 130,000 clones, 81% occurring once. This sample was included in a study of cytomegalovirus exposure and HLA in healthy donors. This TCR came from a man between 18 and 35 years old in good health and CMV-seronegative. The V and J genes are TRBV7-2 and TRBJ1-6, with 10 bases matching TRBD1. Material: PBMCs. The DNA of the CDR3 is TGTGCCAGCAGCTCGGACAGGGGGTATTCACCCCTCCACTTT. It translates to CASSSDRGYSPLHF.